This T cell receptor (beta chain) was profiled in a study of human T cells and chemical hapten exposure. The CDR3 spans 14 residues. V trimming: 1 base; J trimming: 8 bases; junction bases outside the gene matches: 4. Germline CDR1 and CDR2: SGHTA and FQGNSA. Specified time point: pre-sensitization, week 0. Indicated treatment: therapeutic diphenylcyclopropenone sensitization with weekly scalp DPC. TCRdb re-derived calls from the RACE reads in MiXCR, one entry per CDR3 protein. The sample contains about 90,000 distinct CDR3 sequences, about 8.5% of which appear only once. This clonotype was detected many times.

The chain combines TRBV7-2 with TRBJ1-2, with 10 bases lining up with TRBD1. The source of this sequence is a man aged 35-49 years with alopecia areata. Some clones in this sample may be carry-over from other donors' samples. Sequencing used whole blood, obtained in connection with sensitization to the hapten diphenylcyclopropenone (DPC). The CDR3 sequence: CASSLGTGGRGYTF. Written as DNA, the CDR3 is TGTGCCAGCAGCTTAGGGACAGGGGGTCGCGGCTACACCTTC. Looking up the rest from reference TRBV7-2 and TRBJ1-2 gives the full variable domain: GAGVSQSPSNKVTEKGKDVELRCDPISGHTALYWYRQSLGQGLEFLIYFQGNSAPDKSGLPSDRFSAERTGGSVSTLTIQRTQQEDSAVYLCASSLGTGGRGYTFGSGTRLTVV.